Listed here is a single TCR beta chain. Its antigen is still unknown. Base qualities are not provided; no much larger clone lies one nucleotide away. This record comes from a study of cytomegalovirus exposure and HLA in healthy donors (dated by TCRdb to the late 2010s). Concerning the study at large: The 650 to 750 repertoires of the first cohort and the roughly 110 validation repertoires were produced on the same platform, according to a later analysis. The study combined high-throughput TCR immunosequencing, statistical association of individual TCRs with disease status, and machine learning to predict cytomegalovirus infection status. The study aimed to test whether signatures of past pathogen exposure could be identified by cataloging public T cell receptors. In addition to the first cohort of 650 to 800 subjects, a separate validation cohort of under 150 different subjects was used. Results and caveats for the whole study, not just this receptor: In vitro tests confirmed that a few of the cytomegalovirus-associated TCR beta chains recognize cytomegalovirus antigens. The study gave a list of over 150 TCR beta chains associated with cytomegalovirus. While some public TCRs were present in many individuals, most TCR sequences turned up only very rarely across donors. According to the authors, the approach could potentially be generalized to other disease states and immunological phenotypes. The validation cohort had no HLA typing available for a later analysis, so co-occurrence within that cohort was assessed over all 120 or so repertoires. In a later analysis, TCRs clustered in the first cohort were found to also tend to co-occur in the approximately 110 validation repertoires, with 94% of cluster scores above 0. Cytomegalovirus status was reported to be diagnosed by the classifier with high specificity and sensitivity in both the original and validation cohorts.

Donors formed part of the validation cohort, which comprised some 120 subjects and was distinct from the first cohort of under 850 subjects. The library relied on the immunoSEQ multiplex PCR assay. For the original study's pipeline: A statistical classification framework was built for diagnosing cytomegalovirus status from the catalog of TCR beta chain sequences. What TCRdb holds here is the immuneACCESS table cut down to in-frame rearrangements. Part of the clones is not present; checked against another copy, under half of the missing clones reflect an unresolved V gene, and the others are unexplained. Clone size and the V and J calls come from that table; the DNA yielded D and trimming. The sample table records some 110,000 clones; about 87% of these occur just once. Around 2% of the sample is held by the ten biggest clonotypes. Reading the germline V gene gives CDR1 SGHRS and CDR2 YFSETQ. The junction carries 16 bases between V and J, which are trimmed by 0 bases and 3 bases respectively. Reading from cysteine to phenylalanine, the CDR3 counts 16 amino acids. Only the CDR3 part of the read is kept: 48 bases, read in frame from the first base.

The TCR was taken from a man between 18 and 35 years old in good health and CMV-seronegative. Material for sequencing was PBMCs. Recombination joined TRBV5-1 with TRBJ2-7; TRBD1 could be the D gene, as 6 bases match. At the DNA level, the sequence is TGCGCCAGCAGCTTGGGGTTTGGGGGCTTAAACTACGAGCAGTACTTC. Its protein reads: CASSLGFGGLNYEQYF.